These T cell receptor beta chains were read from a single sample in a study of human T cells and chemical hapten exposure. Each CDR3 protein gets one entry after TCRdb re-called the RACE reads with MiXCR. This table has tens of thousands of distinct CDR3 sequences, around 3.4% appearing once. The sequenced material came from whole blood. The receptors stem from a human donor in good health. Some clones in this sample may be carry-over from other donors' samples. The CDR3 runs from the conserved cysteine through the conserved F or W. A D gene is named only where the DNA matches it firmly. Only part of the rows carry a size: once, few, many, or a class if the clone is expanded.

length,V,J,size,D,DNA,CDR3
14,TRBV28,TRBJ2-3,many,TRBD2,TGTGCCAGCAGTTTTGGCGGGAGCCTAGATACGCAGTATTTT,CASSFGGSLDTQYF
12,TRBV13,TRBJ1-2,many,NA,TGTGCCAGCAGCCGGGATATCTATGGCTACACCTTC,CASSRDIYGYTF
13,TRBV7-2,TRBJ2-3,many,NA,TGTGCCAGCAGCCTAGCGATCGCAGATACGCAGTATTTT,CASSLAIADTQYF
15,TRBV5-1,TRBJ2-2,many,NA,TGCGCCAGCAGCTACGGGGCGAGTCTGACCGGGGAGCTGTTTTTT,CASSYGASLTGELFF
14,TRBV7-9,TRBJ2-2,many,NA,TGTGCCAGCAGCATACGGGCTGACACCGGGGAGCTGTTTTTT,CASSIRADTGELFF
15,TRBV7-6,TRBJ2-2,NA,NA,TGTGCCAGCAGCTTAGCAGGCCTACAATCCGGGGAGCTGTTTTTT,CASSLAGLQSGELFF
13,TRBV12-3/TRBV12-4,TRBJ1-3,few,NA,TGTGCCAGCAGTTTACGAGGACGCAACACCATATATTTT,CASSLRGRNTIYF
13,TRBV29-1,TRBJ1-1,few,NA,TGCAGCGTCCTGATCGAAGGGCGGACTGAAGCTTTCTTT,CSVLIEGRTEAFF
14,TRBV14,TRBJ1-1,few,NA,TGTGCCAGCAGCTACATGCGGATCGCTAGTGAAGCTTTCTTT,CASSYMRIASEAFF
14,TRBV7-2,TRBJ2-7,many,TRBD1,TGTGCCAGCAGCCCATGGACAGGGGAGTACGAGCAGTACTTC,CASSPWTGEYEQYF
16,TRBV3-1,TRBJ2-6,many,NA,TGTGCCAGCAGCCTTAACGGGGGCTCTGGGGCCAACGTCCTGACTTTC,CASSLNGGSGANVLTF
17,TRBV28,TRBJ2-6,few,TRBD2,TGTGCCAGCAGGTTAGCGGGAGGGCCTTCGGGGGCCAACGTCCTGACTTTC,CASRLAGGPSGANVLTF
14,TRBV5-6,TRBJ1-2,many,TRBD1,TGTGCCAGCAGCCAAGACAGGGGGCTCTATGGCTACACCTTC,CASSQDRGLYGYTF
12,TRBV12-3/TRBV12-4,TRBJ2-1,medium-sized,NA,TGTGCCAGCAGTTTTCGAGACAATGAGCAGTTCTTC,CASSFRDNEQFF
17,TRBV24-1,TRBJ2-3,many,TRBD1,TGTGCCACCAGTGAGCCCGGACAGGGGCGCTATACAGATACGCAGTATTTT,CATSEPGQGRYTDTQYF
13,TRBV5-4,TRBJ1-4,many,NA,TGTGCCAGCAGCCTCGACAGGAATGAAAAACTGTTTTTT,CASSLDRNEKLFF
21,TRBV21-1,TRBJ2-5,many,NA,TGTGCCAGCAGCTCAGGAGGGGATAGCGGGAGGATACAAACGGGGCAAGAGACCCAGTACTTC,CASSSGGDSGRIQTGQETQYF
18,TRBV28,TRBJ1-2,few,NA,TGTGCCAGCAGGGGCCCGACAGAGCAAACAAAAATCAACTATGGCTACACCTTC,CASRGPTEQTKINYGYTF
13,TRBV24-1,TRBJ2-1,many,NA,TGTGCCACCATCGGGACAAACTACAATGAGCAGTTCTTC,CATIGTNYNEQFF
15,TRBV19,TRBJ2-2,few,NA,TGTGCCAGTAGTATAGGGAGCGGGTACACCGGGGAGCTGTTTTTT,CASSIGSGYTGELFF
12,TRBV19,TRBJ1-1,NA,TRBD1,TGTGCCAGTAGCCCGCAGGGGGTTGAAGCTTTCTTT,CASSPQGVEAFF
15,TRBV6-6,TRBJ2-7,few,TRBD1,TGTGCCAGCAGTAACGAGGACAGGGGCCCCTACGAGCAGTACTTC,CASSNEDRGPYEQYF
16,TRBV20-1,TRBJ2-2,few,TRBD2,TGCAGTGCTCTCAAAGCGGGAGGGCCACGCACCGGGGAGCTGTTTTTT,CSALKAGGPRTGELFF
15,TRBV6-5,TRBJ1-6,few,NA,TGTGCCAGCAGTTCCACCCCTCCCTGGAATTCACCCCTCCACTTT,CASSSTPPWNSPLHF
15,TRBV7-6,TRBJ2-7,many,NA,TGTGCCAGCAGCTTAGTTTCCCCGACCTTGGGCGGCCAGTACTTC,CASSLVSPTLGGQYF
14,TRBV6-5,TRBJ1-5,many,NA,TGTGCCAGCAGCCTCCCGGGGGTCAATCAGCCCCAGCATTTT,CASSLPGVNQPQHF
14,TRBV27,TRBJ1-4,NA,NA,TGTGCCAGCAGTTCTCCCGGGAACTTAGAAAAACTGTTTTTT,CASSSPGNLEKLFF
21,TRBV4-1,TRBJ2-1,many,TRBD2,TGCGCCAGCAGCCAGAAGGCCCCCGGTAGCGGGAGTTACAGCTCCTACAATGAGCAGTTCTTC,CASSQKAPGSGSYSSYNEQFF
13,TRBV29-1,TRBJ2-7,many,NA,TGCAGCGTTGGGGACATCAGGGGGAGGGAGCAGTACTTC,CSVGDIRGREQYF
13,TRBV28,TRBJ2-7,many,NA,TGTGCCAGCAGTTTACCAGGGATGGGGGAGCAGTACTTC,CASSLPGMGEQYF
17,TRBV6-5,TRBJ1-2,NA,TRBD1,TGTGCCAGCAGTTACTCGATGGGACAGGGGATCGGGTATGGCTACACCTTC,CASSYSMGQGIGYGYTF
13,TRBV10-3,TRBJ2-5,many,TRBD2,TGTGCCATCAGTGAGCGGGAGGCAGAGACCCAGTACTTC,CAISEREAETQYF
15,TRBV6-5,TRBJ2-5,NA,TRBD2,TGTGCCAGCAGTTACCTAGCGGGAGGAAGGGAGACCCAGTACTTC,CASSYLAGGRETQYF
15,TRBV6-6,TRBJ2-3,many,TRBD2,TGTGCCAGCAAATTAGCGGGAGGGGGCACAGATACGCAGTATTTT,CASKLAGGGTDTQYF
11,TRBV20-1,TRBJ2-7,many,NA,TGCAGTGCTCCCGGAACCGTCGAGCAGTACTTC,CSAPGTVEQYF
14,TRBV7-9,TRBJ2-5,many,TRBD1,TGTGCCAGCAGCTCGTTACAGGGGGCAGAGACCCAGTACTTC,CASSSLQGAETQYF
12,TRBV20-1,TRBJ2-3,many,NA,TGCAGTGCTATAGACCCCCCAGATACGCAGTATTTT,CSAIDPPDTQYF
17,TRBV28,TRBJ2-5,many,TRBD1,TGTGCCAGCAGTTTATCCGACAGGGAACCCGACCAAGAGACCCAGTACTTC,CASSLSDREPDQETQYF
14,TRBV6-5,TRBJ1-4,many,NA,TGTGCCAGCAGTTACGAAGGACCTGGTGAAAAACTGTTTTTT,CASSYEGPGEKLFF
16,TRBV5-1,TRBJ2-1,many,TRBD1,TGCGCCAGCAGTCTTGGGGGACAGGTGATATACAATGAGCAGTTCTTC,CASSLGGQVIYNEQFF
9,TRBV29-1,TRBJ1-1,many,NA,TGCAGCGGGGGGACTGAAGCTTTCTTT,CSGGTEAFF
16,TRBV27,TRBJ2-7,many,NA,TGTGCCAGCAGCCAAGTCGGACCCTCCCGGAGGGTCGAGCAGTACTTC,CASSQVGPSRRVEQYF
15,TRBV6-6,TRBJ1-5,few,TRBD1,TGTGCCAGCAGTTACTCGGATCCGTCGACAGGGCTCCAGCATTTT,CASSYSDPSTGLQHF
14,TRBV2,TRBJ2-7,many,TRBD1,TGTGCCAGCACCTGGGACAGGAAGTACGACGAGCAGTACTTC,CASTWDRKYDEQYF
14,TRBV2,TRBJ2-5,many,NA,TGTGCCAGCAGTGAGGGGATCACGCGGGGGACCCAGTACTTC,CASSEGITRGTQYF
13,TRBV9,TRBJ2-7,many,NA,TGTGCCAGCAGCGCCTGGGGCGGGTACGAGCAGTACTTC,CASSAWGGYEQYF
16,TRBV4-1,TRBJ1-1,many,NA,TGCGCCAGCAGCCAAGATCAGTACAGGGTAAACACTGAAGCTTTCTTT,CASSQDQYRVNTEAFF
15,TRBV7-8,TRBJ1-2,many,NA,TGTGCCAGCAGCTTCGAGGTGGGGGCAAGTCGGGGCTACACCTTC,CASSFEVGASRGYTF
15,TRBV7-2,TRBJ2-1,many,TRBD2,TGTGCCAGCAGCTTAGGTACTCTAGCGGGGCATGAGCAGTTCTTC,CASSLGTLAGHEQFF
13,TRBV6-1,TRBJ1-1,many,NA,TGTGCCAGCAGTGAATCGGGTTTAAGGGGAGCTTTCTTT,CASSESGLRGAFF
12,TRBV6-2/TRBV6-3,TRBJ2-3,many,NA,TGTGCCAGCAGGGTGAGCACAGATACGCAGTATTTT,CASRVSTDTQYF
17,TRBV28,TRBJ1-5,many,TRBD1,TGTGCCAGCAGTTTACCCGACAGGGAAAGGCGCAATCAGCCCCAGCATTTT,CASSLPDRERRNQPQHF
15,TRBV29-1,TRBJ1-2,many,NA,TGCAGCGTTGAAGGCGCGGCGGGATATAACTATGGCTACACCTTC,CSVEGAAGYNYGYTF
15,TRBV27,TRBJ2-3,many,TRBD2,TGTGCCAGCAGCCCCCTGAACGGGAGGTCAAATACGCAGTATTTT,CASSPLNGRSNTQYF
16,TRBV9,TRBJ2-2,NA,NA,TGTGCCAGCAGCGCCCCTGGCGGAGCGAACACCGGGGAGCTGTTTTTT,CASSAPGGANTGELFF
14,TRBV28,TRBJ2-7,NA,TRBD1,TGTGCCAGCAGACCGGGACAGGGGGCGAGAGAGCAGTACTTC,CASRPGQGAREQYF
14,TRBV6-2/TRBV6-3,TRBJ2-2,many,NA,TGTGCCAGCTACGGGGGCCTGGGCACCGGGGAGCTGTTTTTT,CASYGGLGTGELFF